This record covers a single T cell receptor beta chain. It lacks a known antigen. Qualities for individual bases were not recorded, and no much larger clone is one base off. The method behind the library was the immunoSEQ multiplex PCR assay. This immuneACCESS table, as held by TCRdb, lists in-frame sequences with V and J called but not all clones. Of the missing ones, under half trace to an unresolved V gene in checked studies; the others have no known cause. For this sample there are about 110,000 clones; around 92% appear just once. In total, the top ten clones hold roughly 0.82% of the sample. The sample belongs to a study of T cell changes during pregnancy in multiple sclerosis (dated by TCRdb to between 2019 and 2020). Context from the whole study: Changes in the T cell repertoire over the course of pregnancy were examined in this study in women with multiple sclerosis.

The CDR3 measures 13 amino acids from cysteine to phenylalanine. Only the CDR3 DNA is retained, 39 bases long and in frame from the first base. Here V drops 6 bases and J drops 6 bases, and the junction holds 5 bases not matched to any gene. The germline V gene provides CDR1 MNHEY and CDR2 SVGAGI. This material consisted of peripheral blood, taken in the third trimester of pregnancy. The V and J segments used are TRBV6-5 and TRBJ2-7; TRBD1 matches 10 bases in the middle. This receptor was taken from a female donor in good health, enrolled as a control in a pregnancy study. The DNA sequence reads TGTGCCAGCAGATTGAGGACAGGGGGCGAGCAGTACTTC. It codes for CASRLRTGGEQYF.